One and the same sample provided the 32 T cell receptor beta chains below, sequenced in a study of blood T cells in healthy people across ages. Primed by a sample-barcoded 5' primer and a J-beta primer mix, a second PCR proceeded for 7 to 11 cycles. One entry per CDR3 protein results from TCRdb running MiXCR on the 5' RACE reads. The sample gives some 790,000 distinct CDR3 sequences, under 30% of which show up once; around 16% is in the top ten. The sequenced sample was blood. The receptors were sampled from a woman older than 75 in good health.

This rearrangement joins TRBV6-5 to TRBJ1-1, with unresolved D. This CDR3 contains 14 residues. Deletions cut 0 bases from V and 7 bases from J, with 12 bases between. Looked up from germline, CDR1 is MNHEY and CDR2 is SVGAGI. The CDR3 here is CASSYSFRQIEAFF. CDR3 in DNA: TGTGCCAGCAGTTACTCTTTCCGCCAGATTGAAGCTTTCTTT.

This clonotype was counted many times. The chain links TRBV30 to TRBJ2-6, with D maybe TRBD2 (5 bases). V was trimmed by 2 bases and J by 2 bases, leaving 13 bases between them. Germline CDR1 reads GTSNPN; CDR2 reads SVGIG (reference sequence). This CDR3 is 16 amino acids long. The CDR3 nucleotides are TGTGCCTGGAGTCCGATAGGAGGTACTGGGGCCAACGTCCTGACTTTC. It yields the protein CAWSPIGGTGANVLTF.

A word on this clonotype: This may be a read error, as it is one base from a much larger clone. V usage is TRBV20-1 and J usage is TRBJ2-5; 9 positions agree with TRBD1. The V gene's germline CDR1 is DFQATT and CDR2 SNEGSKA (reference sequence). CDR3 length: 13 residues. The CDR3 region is CSTRTGAGETQYF. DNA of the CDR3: TGCAGTACTAGGACAGGGGCAGGAGAGACCCAGTACTTC.

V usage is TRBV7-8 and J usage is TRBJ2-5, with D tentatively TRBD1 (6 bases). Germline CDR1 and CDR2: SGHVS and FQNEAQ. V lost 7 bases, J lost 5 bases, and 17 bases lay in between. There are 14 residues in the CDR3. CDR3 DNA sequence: TGTGCCAGCAAGGGGGTAGACCGAGTGGAGACCCAGTACTTC. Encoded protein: CASKGVDRVETQYF.

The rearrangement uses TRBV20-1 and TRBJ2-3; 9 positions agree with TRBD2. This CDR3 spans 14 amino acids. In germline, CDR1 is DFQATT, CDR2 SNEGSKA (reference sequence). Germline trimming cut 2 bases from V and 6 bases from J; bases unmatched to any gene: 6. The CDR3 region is CSARLSGGGDTQYF. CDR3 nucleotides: TGCAGTGCTAGACTTAGCGGGGGAGGGGATACGCAGTATTTT.

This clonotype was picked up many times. The CDR3 protein is CASSRGKPTDTQYF. Here the CDR3 DNA reads TGTGCCAGTAGTAGGGGAAAACCCACAGATACGCAGTATTTT. This chain uses TRBV19 with TRBJ2-3; D is unresolved. Trimming cost V 4 bases and J 2 bases, with 10 bases left between them. Germline lookup yields CDR1 LNHDA and CDR2 SQIVND (reference sequence). CDR3 length: 14 amino acids.

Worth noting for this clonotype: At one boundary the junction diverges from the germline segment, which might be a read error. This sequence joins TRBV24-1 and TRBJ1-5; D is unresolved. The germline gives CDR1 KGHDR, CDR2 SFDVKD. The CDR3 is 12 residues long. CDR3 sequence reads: CATSAGGQPQHF. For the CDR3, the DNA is TGTGCCACCAGTGCTGGTGGGCAGCCACAGCATTTT.

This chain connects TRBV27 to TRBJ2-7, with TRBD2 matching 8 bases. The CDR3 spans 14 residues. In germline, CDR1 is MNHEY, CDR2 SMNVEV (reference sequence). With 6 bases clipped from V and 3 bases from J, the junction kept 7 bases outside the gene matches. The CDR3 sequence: CASRLAETFYEQYF. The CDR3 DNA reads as TGTGCCAGCAGACTAGCGGAGACGTTCTACGAGCAGTACTTC.

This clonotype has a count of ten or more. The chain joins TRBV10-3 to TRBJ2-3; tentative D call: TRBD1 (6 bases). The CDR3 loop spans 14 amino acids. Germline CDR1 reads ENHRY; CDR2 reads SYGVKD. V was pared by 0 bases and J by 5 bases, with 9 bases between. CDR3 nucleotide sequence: TGTGCCATCAGTGAGTCAACAGGGAAAGATACGCAGTATTTT. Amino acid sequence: CAISESTGKDTQYF.

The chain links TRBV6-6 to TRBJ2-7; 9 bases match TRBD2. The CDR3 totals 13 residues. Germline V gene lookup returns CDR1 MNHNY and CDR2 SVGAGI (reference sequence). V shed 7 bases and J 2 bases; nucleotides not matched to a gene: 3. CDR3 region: CASNSGGTYEQYF. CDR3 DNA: TGTGCCAGCAATAGCGGGGGAACCTACGAGCAGTACTTC.

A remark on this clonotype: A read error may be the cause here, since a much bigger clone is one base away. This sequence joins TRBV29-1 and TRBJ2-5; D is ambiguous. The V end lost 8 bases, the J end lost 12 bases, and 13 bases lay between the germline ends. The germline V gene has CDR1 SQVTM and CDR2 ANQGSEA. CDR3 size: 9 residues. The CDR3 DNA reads TGCAGCAACCGGATGAATGAGTACTTC. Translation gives CSNRMNEYF.

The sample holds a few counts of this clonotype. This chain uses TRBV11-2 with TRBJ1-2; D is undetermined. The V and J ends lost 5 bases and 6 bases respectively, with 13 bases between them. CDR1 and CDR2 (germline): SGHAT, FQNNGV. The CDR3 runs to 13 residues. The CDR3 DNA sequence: TGTGCCAGCAGCCCGAGTGAGATACATGGCTACACCTTC. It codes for CASSPSEIHGYTF.

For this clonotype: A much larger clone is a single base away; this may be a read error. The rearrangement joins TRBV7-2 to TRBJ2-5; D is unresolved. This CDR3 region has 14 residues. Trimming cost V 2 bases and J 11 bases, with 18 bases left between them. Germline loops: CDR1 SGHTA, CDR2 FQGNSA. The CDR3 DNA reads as TGTGCCAGCAGCTTAACTTATCAGTTCAATGAGCAGTACTTC. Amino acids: CASSLTYQFNEQYF.

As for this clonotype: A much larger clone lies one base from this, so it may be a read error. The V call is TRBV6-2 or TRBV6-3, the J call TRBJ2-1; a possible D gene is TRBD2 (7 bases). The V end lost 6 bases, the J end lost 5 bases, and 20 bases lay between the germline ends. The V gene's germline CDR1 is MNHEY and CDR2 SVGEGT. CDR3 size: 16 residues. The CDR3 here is CASRGDTGGLDNEQFF. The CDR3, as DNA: TGTGCCAGCAGAGGAGACACGGGGGGCCTAGACAATGAGCAGTTCTTC.

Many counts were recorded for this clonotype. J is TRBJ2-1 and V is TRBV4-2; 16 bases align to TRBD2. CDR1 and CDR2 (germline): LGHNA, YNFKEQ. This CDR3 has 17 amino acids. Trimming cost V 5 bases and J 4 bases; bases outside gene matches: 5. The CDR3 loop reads CASSGTSGGATYNEQFF. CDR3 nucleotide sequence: TGTGCCAGCAGCGGGACTAGCGGGGGGGCGACATACAATGAGCAGTTCTTC.

CDR3 bases: TGTGCCAGCAGAGTCAGAGAAGATGTGCAGTATTTT. Residues: CASRVREDVQYF. The rearrangement uses TRBV12-3 or TRBV12-4 and TRBJ2-3; D gene ambiguous. This CDR3 has 12 amino acids. The ends were cut back, 6 bases at V and 11 bases at J, with 15 bases in the middle.

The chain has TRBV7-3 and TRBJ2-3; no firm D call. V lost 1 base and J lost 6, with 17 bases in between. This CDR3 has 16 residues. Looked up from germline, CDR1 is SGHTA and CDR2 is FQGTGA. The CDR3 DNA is TGTGCCAGCAGCTTAAGCCAGGCCCTAACCTGGGATACGCAGTATTTT. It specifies CASSLSQALTWDTQYF.

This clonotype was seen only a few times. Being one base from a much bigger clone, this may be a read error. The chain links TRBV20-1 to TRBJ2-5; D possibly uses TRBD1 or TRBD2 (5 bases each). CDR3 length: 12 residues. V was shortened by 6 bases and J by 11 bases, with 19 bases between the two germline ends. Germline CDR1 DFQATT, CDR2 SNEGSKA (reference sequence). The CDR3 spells CSATGAYNEQYF. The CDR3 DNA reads TGCAGTGCAACCGGGGCCTACAATGAGCAGTACTTC.

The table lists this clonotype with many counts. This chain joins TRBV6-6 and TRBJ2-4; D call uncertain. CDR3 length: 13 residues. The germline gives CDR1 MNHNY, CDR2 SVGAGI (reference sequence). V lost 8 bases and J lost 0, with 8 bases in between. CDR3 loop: CASLGPAKNIQYF. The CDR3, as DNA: TGTGCCAGCCTGGGTCCAGCCAAAAACATTCAGTACTTC.

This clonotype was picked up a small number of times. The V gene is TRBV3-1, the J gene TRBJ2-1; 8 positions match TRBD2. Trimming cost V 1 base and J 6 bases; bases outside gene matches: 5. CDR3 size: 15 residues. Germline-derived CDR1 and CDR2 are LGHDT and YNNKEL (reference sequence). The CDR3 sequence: CASSQGAGGFNEQFF. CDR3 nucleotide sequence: TGTGCCAGCAGCCAAGGGGCGGGGGGATTCAATGAGCAGTTCTTC.

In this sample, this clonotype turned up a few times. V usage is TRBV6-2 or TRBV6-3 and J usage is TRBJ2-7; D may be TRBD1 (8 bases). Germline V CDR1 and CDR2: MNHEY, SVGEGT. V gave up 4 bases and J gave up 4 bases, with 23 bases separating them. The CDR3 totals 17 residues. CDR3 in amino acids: CASSSHFRQGRDYEQYF. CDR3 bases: TGTGCCAGCAGTTCTCATTTTCGACAGGGGAGGGATTACGAGCAGTACTTC.

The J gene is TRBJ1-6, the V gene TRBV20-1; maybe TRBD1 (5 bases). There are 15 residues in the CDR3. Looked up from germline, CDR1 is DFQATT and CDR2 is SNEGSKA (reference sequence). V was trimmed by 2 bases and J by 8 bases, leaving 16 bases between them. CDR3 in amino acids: CSARRPRTGDSPLHF. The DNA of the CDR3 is TGCAGTGCTAGACGCCCTAGAACAGGCGATTCACCCCTCCACTTT.

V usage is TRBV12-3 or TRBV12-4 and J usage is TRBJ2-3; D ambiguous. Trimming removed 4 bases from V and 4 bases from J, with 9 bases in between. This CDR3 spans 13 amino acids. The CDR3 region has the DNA TGTGCCAGCAGTTGGGTAAGCGCAGATACGCAGTATTTT. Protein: CASSWVSADTQYF.

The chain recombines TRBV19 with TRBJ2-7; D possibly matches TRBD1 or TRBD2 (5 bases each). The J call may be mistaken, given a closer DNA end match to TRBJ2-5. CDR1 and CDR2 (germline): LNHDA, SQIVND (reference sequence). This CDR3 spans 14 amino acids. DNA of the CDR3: TGTGCCAGTAGGCCTCTCGGAGAGGGGGAGACCCAGTACTTC. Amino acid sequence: CASRPLGEGETQYF.

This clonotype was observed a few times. The CDR3 loop is CAISKDRQIPYNSPLHF. CDR3 DNA: TGTGCCATCAGTAAAGACCGACAGATCCCCTATAATTCACCCCTCCACTTT. The chain has TRBV10-3 and TRBJ1-6, with D possibly TRBD1 on 5 matching bases. Per the germline V gene, CDR1 is ENHRY and CDR2 is SYGVKD. V was cut by 5 bases and J by 2 bases, with 16 bases left in between. The CDR3 extends over 17 amino acids.

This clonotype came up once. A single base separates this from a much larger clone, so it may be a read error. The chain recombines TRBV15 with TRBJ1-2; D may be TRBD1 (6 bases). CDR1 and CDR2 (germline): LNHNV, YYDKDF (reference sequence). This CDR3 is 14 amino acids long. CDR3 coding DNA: TGTGCCACCGGCGGGGGAGGACAGATTTATGGCCACACCTTC. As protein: CATGGGGQIYGHTF. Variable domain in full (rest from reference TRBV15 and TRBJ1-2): DAMVIQNPRYQVTQFGKPVTLSCSQTLNHNVMYWYQQKSSQAPKLLFHYYDKDFNNEADTPDNFQSRRPNTSFCFLDIRSPGLGDTAMYLCATGGGGQIYGHTFGSGTRLTVV.

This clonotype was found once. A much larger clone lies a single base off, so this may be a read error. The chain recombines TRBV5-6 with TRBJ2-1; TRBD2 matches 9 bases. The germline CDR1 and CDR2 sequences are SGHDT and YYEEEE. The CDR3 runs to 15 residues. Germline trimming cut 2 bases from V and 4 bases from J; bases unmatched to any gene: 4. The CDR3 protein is CASSFPSGEYNEQFF. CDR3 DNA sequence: TGTGCCAGCAGCTTTCCTAGCGGGGAATACAATGAGCAGTTCTTC.

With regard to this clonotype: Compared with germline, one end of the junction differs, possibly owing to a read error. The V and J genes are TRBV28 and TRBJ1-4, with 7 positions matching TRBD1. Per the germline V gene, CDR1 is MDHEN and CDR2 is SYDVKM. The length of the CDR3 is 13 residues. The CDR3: CAGRGQNYEKLFF. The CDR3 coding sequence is TGTGCCGGCAGGGGACAGAATTATGAAAAACTGTTTTTT.

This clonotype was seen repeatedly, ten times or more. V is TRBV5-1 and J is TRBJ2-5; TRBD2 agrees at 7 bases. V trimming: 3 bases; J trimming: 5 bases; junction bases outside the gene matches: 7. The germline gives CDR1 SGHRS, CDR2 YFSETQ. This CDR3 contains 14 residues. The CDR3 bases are TGCGCCAGCAGCTCGACTAGCTCGGGGGAGACCCAGTACTTC. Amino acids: CASSSTSSGETQYF.

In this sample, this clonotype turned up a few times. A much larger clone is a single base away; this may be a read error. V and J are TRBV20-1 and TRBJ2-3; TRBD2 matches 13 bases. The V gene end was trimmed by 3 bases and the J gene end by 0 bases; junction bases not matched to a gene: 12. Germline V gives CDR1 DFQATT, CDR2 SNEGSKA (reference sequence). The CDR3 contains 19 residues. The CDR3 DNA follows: TGCAGTGCTAGGAGGTCGGGACTAGCGGGGTTAGGTAGCACAGATACGCAGTATTTT. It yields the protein CSARRSGLAGLGSTDTQYF.

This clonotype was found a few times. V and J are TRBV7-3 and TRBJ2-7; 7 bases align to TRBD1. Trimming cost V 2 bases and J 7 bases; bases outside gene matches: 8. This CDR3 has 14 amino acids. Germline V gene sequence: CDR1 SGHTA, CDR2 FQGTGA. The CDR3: CASSLQGGAREQYF. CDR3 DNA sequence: TGTGCCAGCAGCTTACAAGGGGGCGCGCGGGAGCAGTACTTC.

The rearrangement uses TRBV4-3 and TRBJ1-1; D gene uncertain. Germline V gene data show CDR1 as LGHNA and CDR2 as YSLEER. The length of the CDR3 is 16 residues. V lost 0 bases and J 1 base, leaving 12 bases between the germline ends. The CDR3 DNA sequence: TGCGCCAGCAGCCAAGATGAAGCAGGTACGAACACTGAAGCTTTCTTT. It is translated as CASSQDEAGTNTEAFF.